This TCR beta chain originates from a study of PD-L1 blockade in urothelial cancer. Study as a whole: Per blood sample, T cells had a median of roughly 150,000.

The time point: pretreatment peripheral blood. Regarding this clone: The antigen is undetermined.

Notes on the study in general: Lower pretreatment blood TCR clonality, under the median, predicted better survival, researchers reported.

Generated by immunoSEQ multiplex PCR, the TCRdb table keeps only in-frame clones and is missing some. Altogether 49,000 or so clones are present, about 86% being singletons, with the ten largest covering 20% to 25%. The source of this sequence is a man in his 60s with urothelial cancer. Material: PBMCs, obtained around atezolizumab (anti-PD-L1) treatment.

The CDR3 here is CASSHFSGGLGKNIQYF. For the CDR3, the DNA is TGTGCCAGCAGCCATTTTAGCGGGGGGCTGGGCAAAAACATTCAGTACTTC. The V gene is TRBV5-6, the J gene TRBJ2-4, with 10 bases aligning to TRBD2. The CDR3 spans 17 residues. From germline, CDR1 is SGHDT and CDR2 YYEEEE. The J segment lost 3 bases and the V segment lost 4 bases, leaving 10 bases of the junction unmatched. The full variable domain, rest sourced from reference TRBV5-6 and TRBJ2-4, is DAGVTQSPTHLIKTRGQQVTLRCSPKSGHDTVSWYQQALGQGPQFIFQYYEEEERQRGNFPDRFSGHQFPNYSSELNVNALLLGDSALYLCASSHFSGGLGKNIQYFGAGTRLSVL.